These 6 T cell receptor beta chains share one sample of origin, sequenced in a study of cytomegalovirus exposure and HLA in healthy donors. PCR used 60 Vbeta primers and 13 Jbeta primers. Only in-frame clones appear in the TCRdb table, and some are missing; sequencing was by immunoSEQ multiplex PCR. This sample carries about 190,000 clones, 87% of them seen once, and the ten largest clones take around 1%. Sequenced: PBMCs. The receptors derive from a boy aged 2 to 9 in good health and CMV-seronegative.

The rearrangement joins TRBV11-2 to TRBJ2-5, with 11 bases matching TRBD1. Germline assignment: CDR1 SGHAT and CDR2 FQNNGV. The CDR3 covers 15 residues. V shed 5 bases and J 5 bases; nucleotides not matched to a gene: 7. The CDR3 here is CASSPPGTGGETQYF. The CDR3 coding sequence is TGTGCCAGCAGCCCACCTGGGACAGGGGGTGAGACCCAGTACTTC.

The rearrangement uses TRBV11-2 and TRBJ1-5, with D possibly matching TRBD1 (5 bases). The CDR3 spans 15 residues. V lost 4 bases to trimming and J lost 3 bases, with 13 bases between them. CDR1 and CDR2 (germline): SGHAT, FQNNGV. CDR3 sequence: CASSSTQGNNQPQHF. The CDR3 coding sequence is TGTGCCAGCAGCTCCACCCAGGGCAACAATCAGCCCCAGCATTTT.

The gene calls are TRBV5-1 and TRBJ2-1; 9 nucleotides line up with TRBD1. This CDR3 has 16 amino acids. Unmatched junction bases numbered 6, after V lost 2 bases and J lost 3 bases. CDR1 and CDR2 (germline): SGHRS, YFSETQ. The DNA of the CDR3 is TGCGCCAGCAGCTTATTGGGACAGGGCAACTACAATGAGCAGTTCTTC. Translated, it gives CASSLLGQGNYNEQFF.

This clone was found once. This chain uses TRBV7-2 with TRBJ2-2; tentatively, D is TRBD2 (6 bases). With 5 bases removed from V and 0 bases from J, the gap between germline ends came to 16 bases. Germline-derived CDR1 and CDR2 are SGHTA and FQGNSA. This CDR3 spans 17 amino acids. This CDR3 is CASSPAGISTNTGELFF. DNA for the CDR3: TGTGCCAGCAGCCCTGCGGGGATCTCCACGAACACCGGGGAGCTGTTTTTT.

V usage is TRBV27 and J usage is TRBJ2-1; D ambiguous. Germline V gives CDR1 MNHEY, CDR2 SMNVEV (reference sequence). The CDR3 spans 13 residues. Trimming took off 6 bases at V and 4 bases at J, with 10 bases between the two ends. CDR3 residues: CASSRLGYNEQFF. The DNA for the CDR3 is TGTGCCAGCAGCCGCCTCGGGTACAATGAGCAGTTCTTC.

This clone came up once. The V gene is TRBV6-5, the J gene TRBJ1-1; TRBD1 matches 8 bases. Looked up from germline, CDR1 is MNHEY and CDR2 is SVGAGI. CDR3 length: 14 residues. V dropped 2 bases and J dropped 1; count of bases not matched to a gene: 0. CDR3 loop: CASSYTGGNTEAFF. In DNA form, the CDR3 reads TGTGCCAGCAGTTACACAGGGGGGAACACTGAAGCTTTCTTT.